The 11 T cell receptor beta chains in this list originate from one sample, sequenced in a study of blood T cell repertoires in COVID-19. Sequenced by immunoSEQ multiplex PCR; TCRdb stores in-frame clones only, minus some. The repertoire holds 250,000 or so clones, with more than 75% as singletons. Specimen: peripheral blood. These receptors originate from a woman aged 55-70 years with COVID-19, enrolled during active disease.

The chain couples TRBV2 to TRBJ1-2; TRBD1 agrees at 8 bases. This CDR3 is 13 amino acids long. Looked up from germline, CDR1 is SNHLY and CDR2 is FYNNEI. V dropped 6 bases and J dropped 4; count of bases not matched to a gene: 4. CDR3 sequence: CASSGDRGYGYTF. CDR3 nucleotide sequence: TGTGCCAGCAGCGGTGACAGGGGCTATGGCTACACCTTC. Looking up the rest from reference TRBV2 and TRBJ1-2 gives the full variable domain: EPEVTQTPSHQVTQMGQEVILRCVPISNHLYFYWYRQILGQKVEFLVSFYNNEISEKSEIFDDQFSVERPDGSNFTLKIRSTKLEDSAMYFCASSGDRGYGYTFGSGTRLTVV.

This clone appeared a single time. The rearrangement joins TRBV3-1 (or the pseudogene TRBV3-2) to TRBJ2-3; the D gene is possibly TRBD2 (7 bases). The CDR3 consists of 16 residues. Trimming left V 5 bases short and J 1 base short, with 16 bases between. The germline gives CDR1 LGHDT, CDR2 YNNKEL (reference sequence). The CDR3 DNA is TGTGCCAGCAGCACCCGGGGGGCAGGGGGCACAGATACGCAGTATTTT. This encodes CASSTRGAGGTDTQYF.

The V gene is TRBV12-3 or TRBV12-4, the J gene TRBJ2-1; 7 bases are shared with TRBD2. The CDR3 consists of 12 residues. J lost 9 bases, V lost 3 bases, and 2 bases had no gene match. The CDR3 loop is CASSFREGEQFF. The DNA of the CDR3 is TGTGCCAGCAGTTTTAGGGAGGGTGAGCAGTTCTTC.

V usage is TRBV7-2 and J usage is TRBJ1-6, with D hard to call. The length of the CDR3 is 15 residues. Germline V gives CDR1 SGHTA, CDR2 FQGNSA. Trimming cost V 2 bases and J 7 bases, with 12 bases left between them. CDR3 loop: CASSLSGQENSPLHF. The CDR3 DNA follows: TGTGCCAGCAGCTTAAGTGGGCAGGAAAATTCACCCCTCCACTTT.

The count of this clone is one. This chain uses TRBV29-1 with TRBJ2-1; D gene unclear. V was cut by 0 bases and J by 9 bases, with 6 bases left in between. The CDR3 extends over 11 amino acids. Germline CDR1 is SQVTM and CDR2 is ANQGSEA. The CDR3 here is CSVEDSREQFF. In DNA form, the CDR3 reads TGCAGCGTTGAAGATAGTCGTGAGCAGTTCTTC.

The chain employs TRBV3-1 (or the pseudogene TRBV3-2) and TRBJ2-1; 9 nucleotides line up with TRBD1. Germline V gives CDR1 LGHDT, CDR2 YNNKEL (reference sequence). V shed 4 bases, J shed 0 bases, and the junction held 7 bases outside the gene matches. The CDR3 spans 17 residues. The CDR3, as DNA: TGTGCCAGCAGCCCTGGGACAGGGCTTAGCTCCTACAATGAGCAGTTCTTC. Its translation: CASSPGTGLSSYNEQFF.

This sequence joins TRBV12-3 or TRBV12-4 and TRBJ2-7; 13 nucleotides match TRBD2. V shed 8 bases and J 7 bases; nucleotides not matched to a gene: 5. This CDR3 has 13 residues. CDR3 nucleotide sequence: TGTGCCAGCGGGACTAGCGGGATAAAGGAGCAGTACTTC. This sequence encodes CASGTSGIKEQYF.

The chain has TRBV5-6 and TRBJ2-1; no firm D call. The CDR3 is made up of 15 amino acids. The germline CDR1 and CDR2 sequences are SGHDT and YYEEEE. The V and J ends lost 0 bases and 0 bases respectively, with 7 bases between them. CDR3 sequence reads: CASSLAPSSYNEQFF. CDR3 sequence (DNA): TGTGCCAGCAGCTTGGCCCCCAGCTCCTACAATGAGCAGTTCTTC.

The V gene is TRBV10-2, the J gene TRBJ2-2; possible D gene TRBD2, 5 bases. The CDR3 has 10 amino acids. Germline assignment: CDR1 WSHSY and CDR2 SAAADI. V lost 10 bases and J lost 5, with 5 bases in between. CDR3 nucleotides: TGCGCCACGGGGACCGGGGAGCTGTTTTTT. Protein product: CATGTGELFF.

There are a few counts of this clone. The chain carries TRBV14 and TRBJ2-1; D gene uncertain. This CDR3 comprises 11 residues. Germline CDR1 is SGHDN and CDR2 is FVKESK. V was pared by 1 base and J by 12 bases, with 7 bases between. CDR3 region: CASSQASGQFF. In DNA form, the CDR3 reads TGTGCCAGCAGCCAAGCTTCGGGGCAGTTCTTC.

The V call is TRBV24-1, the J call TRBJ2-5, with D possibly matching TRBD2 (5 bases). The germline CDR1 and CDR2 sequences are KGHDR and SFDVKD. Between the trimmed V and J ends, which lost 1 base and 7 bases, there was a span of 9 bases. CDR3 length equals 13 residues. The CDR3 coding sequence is TGTGCCACCAGTGATTTAGGCCGGGGGACCCAGTACTTC. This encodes CATSDLGRGTQYF.